This T cell receptor (beta chain) was identified during a study of blood T cell repertoires in COVID-19. Trimming pared 0 bases from V and 10 bases from J, leaving 13 bases between. In germline, CDR1 is SGHDT, CDR2 YYEEEE. This CDR3 contains 13 residues. Assay: immunoSEQ multiplex PCR; the TCRdb copy retains only in-frame clones and omits some. In the table there are some 67,000 clones, 79% of which are singletons. Sequencing was done on a sample of peripheral blood. The clonotype was recovered from a woman aged 60-70 years with acute or convalescent COVID-19. V and J are TRBV5-6 and TRBJ1-1; D is uncertain. This chain's CDR3 is CASSLVAIRRAFF. Written as DNA, the CDR3 is TGTGCCAGCAGCTTGGTAGCAATTAGGAGAGCTTTCTTT.